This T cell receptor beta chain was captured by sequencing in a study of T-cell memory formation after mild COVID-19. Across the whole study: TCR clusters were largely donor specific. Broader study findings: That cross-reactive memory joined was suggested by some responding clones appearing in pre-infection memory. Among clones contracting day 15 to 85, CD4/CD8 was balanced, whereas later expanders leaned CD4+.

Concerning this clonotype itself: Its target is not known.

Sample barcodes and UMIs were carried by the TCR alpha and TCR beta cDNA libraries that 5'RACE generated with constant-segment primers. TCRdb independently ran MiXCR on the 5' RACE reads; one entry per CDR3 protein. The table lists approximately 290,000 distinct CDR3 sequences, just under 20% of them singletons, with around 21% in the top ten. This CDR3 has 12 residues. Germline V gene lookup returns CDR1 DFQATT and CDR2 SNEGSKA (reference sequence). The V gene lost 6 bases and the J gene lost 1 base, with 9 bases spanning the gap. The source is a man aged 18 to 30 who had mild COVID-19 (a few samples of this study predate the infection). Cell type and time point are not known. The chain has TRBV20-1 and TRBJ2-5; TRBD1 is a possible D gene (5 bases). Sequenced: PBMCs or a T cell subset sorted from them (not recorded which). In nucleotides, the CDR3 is TGCAGTGCATCCAGGGCCCAAGAGACCCAGTACTTC. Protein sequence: CSASRAQETQYF.